This TCR beta chain was identified in a study of neurological immune-mediated disorders. Between the trimmed V and J ends, which lost 6 bases and 1 base, there was a span of 9 bases. CDR3 length equals 13 residues. Germline assignment: CDR1 SEHNR and CDR2 FQNEAQ (reference sequence). Over 170 million TCR-beta sequences from 15-18 subjects came out of each sequencing run. A single record per CDR3 protein comes from TCRdb applying MiXCR to the 5' RACE reads. Among 50,000 or so distinct CDR3 sequences, around a tenth were seen once, and the ten largest hold approximately 22%. This clonotype was picked up many times.

The TCR sequence derives from a middle-aged woman with HTLV-1-associated myelopathy (HAM/TSP). The sequenced sample consisted of PBMCs. The chain carries TRBV7-9 and TRBJ1-1, with D tentatively TRBD1 (6 bases). Here the CDR3 reads CASREQGNTEAFF. In DNA, the CDR3 is TGTGCCAGCAGGGAACAGGGGAACACTGAAGCTTTCTTT.